This entry concerns a single T cell receptor (beta chain). This entry belongs to a study of shared clonotypes between healthy human individuals. Study details: The study drew on a couple of women and a few men aged 18 to 49 as donors.

Germline values: CDR1 MNHNS, CDR2 SASEGT. This CDR3 is built from 14 residues. Trimming removed 1 base from V and 1 base from J, with 8 bases in between. The run depth of the assay was deep. The authors loaded around 190 ng DNA, 28,000 or so T cell genomes, into sorted-subset replicate PCRs. Repertoires were generated with immunoSEQ multiplex PCR, while TCRdb's copy carries only in-frame clones and drops some. The sample holds about 120,000 clones, 68% seen once. CD45RO+ cells plus CCR7-negative CD45RA+ TemRA cells formed CD8 memory. The chain links TRBV6-1 to TRBJ2-7; D not certain. The TCR sequence derives from a woman aged 25 to 39 in good health. The sequenced material came from memory CD8+ T cells sorted from blood. Specified subset: CD45RO+ cells pooled with CCR7-negative TemRA cells. CDR3 nucleotides: TGTGCCAGCAGTGAAGGGGTGCCATCCTACGAGCAGTACTTC. This sequence encodes CASSEGVPSYEQYF.